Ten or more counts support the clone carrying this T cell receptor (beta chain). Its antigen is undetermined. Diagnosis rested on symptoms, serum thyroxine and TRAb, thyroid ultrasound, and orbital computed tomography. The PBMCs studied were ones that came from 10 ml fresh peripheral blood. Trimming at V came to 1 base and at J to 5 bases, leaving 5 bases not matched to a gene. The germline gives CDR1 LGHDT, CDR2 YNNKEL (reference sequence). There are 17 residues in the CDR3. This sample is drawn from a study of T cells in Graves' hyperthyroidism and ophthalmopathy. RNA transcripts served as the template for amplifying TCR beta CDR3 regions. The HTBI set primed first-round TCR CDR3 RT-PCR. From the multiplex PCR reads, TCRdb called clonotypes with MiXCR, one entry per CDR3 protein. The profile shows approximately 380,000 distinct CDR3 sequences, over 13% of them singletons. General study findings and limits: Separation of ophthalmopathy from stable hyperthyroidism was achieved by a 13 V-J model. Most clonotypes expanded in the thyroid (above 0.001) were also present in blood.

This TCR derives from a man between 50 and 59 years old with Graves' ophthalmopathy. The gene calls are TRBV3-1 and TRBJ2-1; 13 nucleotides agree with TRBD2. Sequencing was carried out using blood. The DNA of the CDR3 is TGTGCCAGCAGCCAAGTCCTGACTAGCGGGAGGAACAATGAGCAGTTCTTC. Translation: CASSQVLTSGRNNEQFF.